This TCR beta chain came from a study of cytomegalovirus exposure and HLA in healthy donors. PCR employed 60 Vbeta and 13 Jbeta primers. Profiling relied on immunoSEQ multiplex PCR, and the TCRdb table lists in-frame clones only, not all of them. The sample has 93,000 or so clones, more than 75% seen once. Germline V gene sequence: CDR1 SGHRS, CDR2 YFSETQ. With V trimmed by 0 bases and J by 6 bases, 8 bases remained unmatched. The CDR3 spans 17 residues. What was sequenced was PBMCs. The TCR comes from a woman under 30 in good health and CMV-seropositive. The chain recombines TRBV5-1 with TRBJ2-1; 11 positions match TRBD2. The CDR3 is CASSLAQGSGRANEQFF. The CDR3 DNA reads as TGCGCCAGCAGCTTGGCCCAGGGTAGCGGGAGGGCCAATGAGCAGTTCTTC.